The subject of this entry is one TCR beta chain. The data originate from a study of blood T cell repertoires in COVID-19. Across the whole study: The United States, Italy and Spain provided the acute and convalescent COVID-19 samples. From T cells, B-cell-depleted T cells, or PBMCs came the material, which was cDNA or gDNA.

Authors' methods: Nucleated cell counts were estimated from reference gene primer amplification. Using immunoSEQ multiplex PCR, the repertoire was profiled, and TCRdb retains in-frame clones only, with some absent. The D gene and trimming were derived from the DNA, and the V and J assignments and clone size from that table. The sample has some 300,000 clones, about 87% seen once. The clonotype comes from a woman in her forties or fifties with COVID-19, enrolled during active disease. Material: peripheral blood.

CDR3 coding DNA: TGTGCCAGCAGCCAGAGACAGGAGAGTGAAGCTTTCTTT. Its protein is CASSQRQESEAFF. The chain joins TRBV3-1 (or the pseudogene TRBV3-2) to TRBJ1-1; tentatively, D is TRBD1 (6 bases). The CDR3 is 13 amino acids. Trimming removed 3 bases at V and 7 bases at J, with 12 bases between. Germline values: CDR1 LGHDT, CDR2 YNNKEL (reference sequence).